Here is one T cell receptor beta chain with its context. As processed by the authors: Amplified reference gene primers provided the basis for estimating nucleated cell counts. The assay was immunoSEQ multiplex PCR, and TCRdb's table has in-frame clones only and misses some. The DNA was the basis for D and trimming; V, J and clone size are from that table. The sample comprises about 76,000 clones, less than 90% of which are singletons, and over 15% rests with the top ten. The data belong to a study of blood T cell repertoires in COVID-19. Study at large: The United States, Italy and Spain supplied acute and convalescent COVID-19 samples. The analysed material was cDNA or gDNA that came from T cells, B-cell-depleted T cells, or PBMCs.

The sequence came from a human donor in a cohort sampled during active COVID-19. The sequencing input was peripheral blood.

In DNA, the CDR3 is TGTGCCAGCAGCTACGACAGGGGGCCCTACGAGCAGTACTTC. This gives the protein CASSYDRGPYEQYF. The chain uses TRBV7-3 and TRBJ2-7, with 10 positions matching TRBD1. CDR1 is SGHTA, CDR2 FQGTGA, per germline. V lost 4 bases, J lost 2 bases, and 2 bases stayed unmatched. This CDR3 is 14 amino acids long.